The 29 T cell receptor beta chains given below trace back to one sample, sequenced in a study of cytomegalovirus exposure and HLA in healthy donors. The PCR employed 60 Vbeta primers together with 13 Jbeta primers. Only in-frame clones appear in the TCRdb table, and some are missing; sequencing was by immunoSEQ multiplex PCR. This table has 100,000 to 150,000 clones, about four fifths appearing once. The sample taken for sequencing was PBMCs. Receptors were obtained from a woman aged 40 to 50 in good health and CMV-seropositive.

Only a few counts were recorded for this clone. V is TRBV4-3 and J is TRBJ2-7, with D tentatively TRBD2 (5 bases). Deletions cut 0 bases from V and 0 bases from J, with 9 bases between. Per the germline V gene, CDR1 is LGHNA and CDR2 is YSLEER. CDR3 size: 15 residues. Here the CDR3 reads CASSQDEGSSYEQYF. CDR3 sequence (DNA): TGCGCCAGCAGCCAAGACGAAGGGAGCTCCTACGAGCAGTACTTC.

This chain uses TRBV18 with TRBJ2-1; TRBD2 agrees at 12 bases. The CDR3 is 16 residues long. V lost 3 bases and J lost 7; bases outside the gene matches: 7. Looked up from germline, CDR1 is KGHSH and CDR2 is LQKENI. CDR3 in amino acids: CASSPLAGGPSNEQFF. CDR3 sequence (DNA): TGTGCCAGCTCACCCCTAGCGGGAGGGCCTTCGAATGAGCAGTTCTTC.

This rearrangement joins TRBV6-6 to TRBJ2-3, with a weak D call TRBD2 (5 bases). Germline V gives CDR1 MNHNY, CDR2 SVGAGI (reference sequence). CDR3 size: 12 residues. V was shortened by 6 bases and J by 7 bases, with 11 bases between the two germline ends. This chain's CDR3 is CASRDSYNTQYF. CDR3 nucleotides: TGTGCCAGCAGGGACTCCTATAATACGCAGTATTTT.

CDR3: CASRRGGDPTYEQYF. The CDR3 DNA reads as TGTGCCAGCCGCCGGGGGGGGGATCCTACCTACGAGCAGTACTTC. The chain joins TRBV7-9 to TRBJ2-7; the match to TRBD2 covers 8 bases. CDR1 SEHNR and CDR2 FQNEAQ come from the germline V gene (reference sequence). The V gene end was trimmed by 8 bases and the J gene end by 2 bases; junction bases not matched to a gene: 11. The CDR3 sequence is 15 residues long.

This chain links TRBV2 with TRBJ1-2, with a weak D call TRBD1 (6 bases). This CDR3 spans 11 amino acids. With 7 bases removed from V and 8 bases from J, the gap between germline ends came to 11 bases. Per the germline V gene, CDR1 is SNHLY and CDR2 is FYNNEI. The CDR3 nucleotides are TGTGCCAGCAATACAGGGTCCGGCTACACCTTC. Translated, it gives CASNTGSGYTF.

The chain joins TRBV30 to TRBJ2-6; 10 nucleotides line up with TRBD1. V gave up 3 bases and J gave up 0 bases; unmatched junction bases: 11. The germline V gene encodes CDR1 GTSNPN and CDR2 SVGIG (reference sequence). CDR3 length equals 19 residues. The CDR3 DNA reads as TGTGCCTGGAGATGGGGGCCGGGACAGGGGCTCTCTGGGGCCAACGTCCTGACTTTC. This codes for CAWRWGPGQGLSGANVLTF.

The CDR3 nucleotides are TGCGCCAGCAGCTTGTCCCAACTAGCGGGAGATGGAGATACGCAGTATTTT. It translates to CASSLSQLAGDGDTQYF. This rearrangement joins TRBV5-1 to TRBJ2-3; 11 positions agree with TRBD2. The CDR3 has 17 amino acids. Germline V lookup: CDR1 SGHRS, CDR2 YFSETQ. Trimming at V came to 1 base and at J to 5 bases, leaving 9 bases not matched to a gene.

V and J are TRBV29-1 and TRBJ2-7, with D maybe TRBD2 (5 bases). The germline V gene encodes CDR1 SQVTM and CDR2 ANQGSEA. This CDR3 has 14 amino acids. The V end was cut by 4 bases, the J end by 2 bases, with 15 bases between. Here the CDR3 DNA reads TGCAGCGTTGGTACCTTGGCCGGGGCCTACGAGCAGTACTTC. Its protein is CSVGTLAGAYEQYF.

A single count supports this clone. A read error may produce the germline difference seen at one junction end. The CDR3, as DNA: TGTGCTAGCAGCTTAGTCGGTCAGGGTGGGAACACTGAAGCTTTCTTT. Protein sequence: CASSLVGQGGNTEAFF. V usage is TRBV7-7 and J usage is TRBJ1-1, with D possibly matching TRBD1 (5 bases). From germline, CDR1 is SSHAT and CDR2 FNYEAQ (reference sequence). This CDR3 contains 16 residues.

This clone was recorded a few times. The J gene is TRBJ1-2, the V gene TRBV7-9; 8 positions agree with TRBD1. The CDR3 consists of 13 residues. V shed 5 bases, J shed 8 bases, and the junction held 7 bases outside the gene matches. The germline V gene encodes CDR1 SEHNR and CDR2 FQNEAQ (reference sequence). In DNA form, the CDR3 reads TGTGCCAGCAGCGACAGGGGAGGTGAGGGCTACACCTTC. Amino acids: CASSDRGGEGYTF. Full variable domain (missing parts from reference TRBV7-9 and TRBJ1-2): DTGVSQNPRHKITKRGQNVTFRCDPISEHNRLYWYRQTLGQGPEFLTYFQNEAQLEKSRLLSDRFSAERPKGSFSTLEIQRTEQGDSAMYLCASSDRGGEGYTFGSGTRLTVV.

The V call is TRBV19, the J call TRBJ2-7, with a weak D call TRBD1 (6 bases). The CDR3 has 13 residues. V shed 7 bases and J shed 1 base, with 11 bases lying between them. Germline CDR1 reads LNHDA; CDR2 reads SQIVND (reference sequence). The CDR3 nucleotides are TGTGCCAGTAATGCACAGGGTTCCTACGAGCAGTACTTC. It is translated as CASNAQGSYEQYF.

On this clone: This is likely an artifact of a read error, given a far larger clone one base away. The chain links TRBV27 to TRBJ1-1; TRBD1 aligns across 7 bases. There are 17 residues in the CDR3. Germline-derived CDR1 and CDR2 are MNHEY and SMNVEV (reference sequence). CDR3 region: CASSVSTRQGGGTEAFF. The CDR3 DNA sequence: TGTGCCAGCAGTGTATCGACCAGACAGGGAGGAGGCACTGAAGCTTTCTTT.

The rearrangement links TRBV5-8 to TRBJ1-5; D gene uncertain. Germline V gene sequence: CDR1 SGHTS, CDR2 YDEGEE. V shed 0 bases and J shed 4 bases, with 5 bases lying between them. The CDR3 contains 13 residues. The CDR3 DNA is TGTGCCAGCAGCTTGGCCACAAATCAGCCCCAGCATTTT. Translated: CASSLATNQPQHF.

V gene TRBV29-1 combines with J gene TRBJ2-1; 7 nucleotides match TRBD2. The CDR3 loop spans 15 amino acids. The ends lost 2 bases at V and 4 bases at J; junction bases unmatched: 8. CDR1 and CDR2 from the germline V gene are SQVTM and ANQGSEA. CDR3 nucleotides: TGCAGCGTTGAATTGTTGGCTAGCGGATACAATGAGCAGTTCTTC. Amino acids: CSVELLASGYNEQFF.

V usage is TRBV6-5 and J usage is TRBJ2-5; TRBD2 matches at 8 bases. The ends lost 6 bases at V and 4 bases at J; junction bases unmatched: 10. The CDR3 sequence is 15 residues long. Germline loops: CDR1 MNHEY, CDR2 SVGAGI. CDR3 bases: TGTGCCAGCAGACTAAGCGGGAGTAGTCGAGAGACCCAGTACTTC. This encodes CASRLSGSSRETQYF.

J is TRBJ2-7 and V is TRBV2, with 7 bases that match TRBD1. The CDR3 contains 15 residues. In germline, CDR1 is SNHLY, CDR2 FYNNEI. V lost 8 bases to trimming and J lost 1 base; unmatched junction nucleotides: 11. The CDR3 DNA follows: TGTGCCAGCGTAGATCAACCGACAGGGTCCTACGAGCAGTACTTC. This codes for CASVDQPTGSYEQYF.

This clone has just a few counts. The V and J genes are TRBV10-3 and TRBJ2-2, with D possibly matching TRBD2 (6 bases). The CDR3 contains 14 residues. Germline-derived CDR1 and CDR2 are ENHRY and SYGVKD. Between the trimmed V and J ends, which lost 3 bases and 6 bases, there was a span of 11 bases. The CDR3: CAISDLRGAGELFF. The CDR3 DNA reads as TGTGCCATCAGTGATTTGCGCGGGGCCGGGGAGCTGTTTTTT.

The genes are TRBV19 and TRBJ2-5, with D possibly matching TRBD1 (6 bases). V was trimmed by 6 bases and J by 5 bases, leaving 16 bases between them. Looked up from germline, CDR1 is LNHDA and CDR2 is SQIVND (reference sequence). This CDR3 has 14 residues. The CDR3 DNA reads TGTGCCAGTAGATCGGGACACGCAAGGGAGACCCAGTACTTC. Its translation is CASRSGHARETQYF.

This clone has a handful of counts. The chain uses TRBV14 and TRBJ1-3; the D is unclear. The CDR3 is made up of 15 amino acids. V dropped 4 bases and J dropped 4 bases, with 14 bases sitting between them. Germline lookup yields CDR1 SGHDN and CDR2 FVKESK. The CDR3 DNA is TGTGCCAGCAGCCCTTTCCTATCCGCCGGAAACACCATATATTTT. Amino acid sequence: CASSPFLSAGNTIYF.

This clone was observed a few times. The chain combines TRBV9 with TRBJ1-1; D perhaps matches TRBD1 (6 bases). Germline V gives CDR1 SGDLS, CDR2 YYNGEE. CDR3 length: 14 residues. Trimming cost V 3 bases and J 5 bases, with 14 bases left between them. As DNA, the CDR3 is TGTGCCAGCAGCGCCCTGGGGGCGCGGACTGAAGCTTTCTTT. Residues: CASSALGARTEAFF.

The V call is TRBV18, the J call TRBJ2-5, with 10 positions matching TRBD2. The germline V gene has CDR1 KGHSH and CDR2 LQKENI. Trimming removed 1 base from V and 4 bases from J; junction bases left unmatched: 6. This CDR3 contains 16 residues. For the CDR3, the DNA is TGTGCCAGCTCACCACAGCTCCTAGCGGGAGCAGAGACCCAGTACTTC. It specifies CASSPQLLAGAETQYF.

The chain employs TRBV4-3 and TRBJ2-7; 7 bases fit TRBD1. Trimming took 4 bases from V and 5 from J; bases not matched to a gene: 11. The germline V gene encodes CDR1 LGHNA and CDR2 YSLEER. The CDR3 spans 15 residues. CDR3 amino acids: CASSPQASTGNEQYF. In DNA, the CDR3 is TGCGCCAGCAGCCCCCAAGCCTCGACAGGGAACGAGCAGTACTTC.

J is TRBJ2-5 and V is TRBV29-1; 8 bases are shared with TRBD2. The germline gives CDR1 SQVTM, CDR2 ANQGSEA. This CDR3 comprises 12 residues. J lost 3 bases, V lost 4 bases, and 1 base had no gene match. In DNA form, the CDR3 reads TGCAGCGTTGCGGGAGGGAAAGAGACCCAGTACTTC. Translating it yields CSVAGGKETQYF. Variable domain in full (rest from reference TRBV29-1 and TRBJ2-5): SAVISQKPSRDICQRGTSLTIQCQVDSQVTMMFWYRQQPGQSLTLIATANQGSEATYESGFVIDKFPISRPNLTFSTLTVSNMSPEDSSIYLCSVAGGKETQYFGPGTRLLVL.

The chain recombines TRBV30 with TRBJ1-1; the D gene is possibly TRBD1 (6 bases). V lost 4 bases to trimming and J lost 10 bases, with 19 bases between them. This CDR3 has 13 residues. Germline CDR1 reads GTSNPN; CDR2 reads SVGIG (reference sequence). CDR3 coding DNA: TGTGCCTGGACAGGGGCTGTACGCCCGGGAGCTTTCTTT. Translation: CAWTGAVRPGAFF.

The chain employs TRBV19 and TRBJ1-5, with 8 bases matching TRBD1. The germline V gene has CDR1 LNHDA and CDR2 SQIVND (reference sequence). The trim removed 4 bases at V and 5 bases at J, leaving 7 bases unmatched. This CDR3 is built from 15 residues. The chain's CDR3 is CASSTSTGVYQPQHF. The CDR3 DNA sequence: TGTGCCAGTAGTACCTCGACAGGGGTCTATCAGCCCCAGCATTTT. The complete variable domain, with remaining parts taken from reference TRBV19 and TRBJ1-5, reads DGGITQSPKYLFRKEGQNVTLSCEQNLNHDAMYWYRQDPGQGLRLIYYSQIVNDFQKGDIAEGYSVSREKKESFPLTVTSAQKNPTAFYLCASSTSTGVYQPQHFGDGTRLSIL.

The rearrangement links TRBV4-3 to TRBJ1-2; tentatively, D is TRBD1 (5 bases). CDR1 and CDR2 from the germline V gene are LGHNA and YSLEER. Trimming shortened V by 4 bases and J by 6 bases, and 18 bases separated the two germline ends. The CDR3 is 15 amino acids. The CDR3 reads CASSLSGRGKDGYTF. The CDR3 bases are TGCGCCAGCAGCCTCTCAGGGAGGGGAAAGGATGGCTACACCTTC.

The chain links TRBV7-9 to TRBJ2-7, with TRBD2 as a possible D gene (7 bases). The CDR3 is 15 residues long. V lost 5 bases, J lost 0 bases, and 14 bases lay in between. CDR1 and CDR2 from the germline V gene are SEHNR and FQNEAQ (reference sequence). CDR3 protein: CASSPMGGPSYEQYF. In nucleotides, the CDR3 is TGTGCCAGCAGCCCCATGGGGGGGCCCTCCTACGAGCAGTACTTC.

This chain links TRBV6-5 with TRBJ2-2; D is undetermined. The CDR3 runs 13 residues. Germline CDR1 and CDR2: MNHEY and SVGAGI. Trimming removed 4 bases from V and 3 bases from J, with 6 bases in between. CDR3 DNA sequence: TGTGCCAGCAGTTCCCGGGACACCGGGGAGCTGTTTTTT. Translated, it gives CASSSRDTGELFF.

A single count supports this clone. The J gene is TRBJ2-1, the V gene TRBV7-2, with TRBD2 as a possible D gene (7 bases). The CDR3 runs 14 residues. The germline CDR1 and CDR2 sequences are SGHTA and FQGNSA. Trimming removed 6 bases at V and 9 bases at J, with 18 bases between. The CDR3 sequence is CASSVGAGHVEQFF. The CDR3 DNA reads TGTGCCAGCAGTGTCGGAGCGGGACACGTTGAGCAGTTCTTC.